This is a list of T cell receptor beta chains from one sample in a study of T cell clonotyping in hematopoietic cell transplantation. Using immunoSEQ multiplex PCR, the repertoire was profiled, and TCRdb retains in-frame clones only, with some absent. Of roughly 50,000 clones in the sample, just over 85% were seen once. The material sequenced was peripheral blood mononuclear cells, taken before stem cell transplant. The origin of the receptors is a man aged 55 to 70 with biphenotypic leukemia. Some clones in this sample may be carry-over from other donors' samples. CDR3s include the opening cysteine and the closing phenylalanine or tryptophan. The D gene is left open where the match is weak. Expanded clones are given a class, and other clones once, few, many or no size at all.

len | abundance | d_gene | j_gene | v_gene | CDR3nt | CDR3aa
14 | . | TRBD2 | TRBJ2-3 | TRBV2 | TGTGCCAGCAGGAATCTAGCGGGAGGAGATACGCAGTATTTT | CASRNLAGGDTQYF
15 | . | . | TRBJ1-2 | TRBV28 | TGTGCCAGCAGTTTGCAATCTGGGGTTGGCTATGGCTACACCTTC | CASSLQSGVGYGYTF
15 | few | . | TRBJ2-7 | TRBV10-3 | TGTGCCATCAGTCCATTACAGGGAAACTCCTACGAGCAGTACTTC | CAISPLQGNSYEQYF
12 | . | . | TRBJ2-7 | TRBV19 | TGTGCCAGTAGTCATGGCGGCTACGAGCAGTACTTC | CASSHGGYEQYF
13 | . | . | TRBJ1-2 | TRBV6-5 | TGTGCCAGCAGCCCGGGAGGGGCAGGTGGCTACACCTTC | CASSPGGAGGYTF
15 | . | . | TRBJ2-1 | TRBV5-1 | TGCGCCAGCAGCTCGGACAGCGTGGATCCCAATGAGCAGTTCTTC | CASSSDSVDPNEQFF
15 | . | . | TRBJ2-1 | TRBV18 | TGTGCCAGCTCACCACCGGGCCGATCCTACAATGAGCAGTTCTTC | CASSPPGRSYNEQFF
13 | . | . | TRBJ1-1 | TRBV7-3 | TGTGCCAGCAGCCCTGGGCCGCCGGGTGTCATTTTCTTT | CASSPGPPGVIFF
18 | . | . | TRBJ1-3 | TRBV28 | TGTGCCAGCAGCCGACCGATGGTACAGTTTCTCTCTGGAAACACCATATATTTT | CASSRPMVQFLSGNTIYF
16 | . | . | TRBJ2-5 | TRBV11-2 | TGTGCCAGCAGCACCCTACGATTGGGGAAGTCGCGGACCCAGTACTTC | CASSTLRLGKSRTQYF
13 | . | TRBD1 | TRBJ2-5 | TRBV28 | TGTGCCAGCAGTACGGGACAGCAAGAGACCCAGTACTTC | CASSTGQQETQYF
14 | medium-sized | . | TRBJ2-4 | TRBV6-1 | TGTGCCAGCAGTGAAGGAAGCGATAGAAACATTCAGTACTTC | CASSEGSDRNIQYF
14 | . | TRBD2 | TRBJ2-7 | TRBV2 | TGTGCCAGCAGTGGGCTAGCGGGAGGATACGAGCAGTACTTC | CASSGLAGGYEQYF
13 | . | TRBD1 | TRBJ2-5 | TRBV7-2 | TGTGCCAGCAGCCCTGGACAGGCGGAGACCCAGTACTTC | CASSPGQAETQYF
13 | . | TRBD1 | TRBJ1-4 | TRBV30 | TGTGCCTGGAGCAGGGGGCGCGGTGAAAAACTGTTTTTT | CAWSRGRGEKLFF
14 | . | TRBD2 | TRBJ2-7 | TRBV7-7 | TGTGCTAGCAGCTTAGGAGGGACTAGCTACGAGCAGTACTTC | CASSLGGTSYEQYF
12 | . | . | TRBJ1-2 | TRBV2 | TGTGCCAGCAGTGTCCTTCTCTATGGCTACACCTTC | CASSVLLYGYTF
15 | . | TRBD1 | TRBJ2-7 | TRBV4-1 | TGCGCCAGCAGCCAATTGGGACAGGAAACCTACGAGCAGTACTTC | CASSQLGQETYEQYF
13 | once | TRBD2 | TRBJ2-1 | TRBV30 | TGTGCCTGGAGTGTACTGGGGGGGGGTGAGCAGTTCTTC | CAWSVLGGGEQFF
16 | . | TRBD1 | TRBJ2-2 | TRBV4-1 | TGCGCCAGCAGCCGACCGGGACAGGGGAATACCGGGGAGCTGTTTTTT | CASSRPGQGNTGELFF
15 | . | . | TRBJ2-7 | TRBV7-2 | TGTGCCAGCAGGTTCGTGGGAGTAGGAACCTACGAGCAGTACTTC | CASRFVGVGTYEQYF
15 | . | . | TRBJ1-1 | TRBV5-1 | TGCGCCAGCACCTCAAGTTCTCAGGGGAACACTGAAGCTTTCTTT | CASTSSSQGNTEAFF
19 | . | TRBD2 | TRBJ2-5 | TRBV4-1 | TGCGCCAGCAGCCAAGGATCCATGTATCTAGCGGGAGATAGGGAGACCCAGTACTTC | CASSQGSMYLAGDRETQYF
12 | . | . | TRBJ1-2 | TRBV5-1 | TGCGCCAGCAGCTTGGACAGGGATGGCTACACCTTC | CASSLDRDGYTF
16 | . | . | TRBJ1-2 | TRBV9 | TGTGCCAGCAGCCCTAGCCTTGCTCCGGCTAACTATGGCTACACCTTC | CASSPSLAPANYGYTF
15 | . | TRBD2 | TRBJ2-5 | TRBV30 | TGTGCCTGGAGTGTGGGAGCGGGGAGCTCGCCGGCCCAGTACTTC | CAWSVGAGSSPAQYF
12 | . | . | TRBJ1-1 | TRBV2 | TGTGCCAGCAGCTTCCAGGGGAAGTCGGCTTTCTTT | CASSFQGKSAFF
14 | . | . | TRBJ1-1 | TRBV15 | TGTGCCACCAGCAGAGATCGGGTCGCATCTGAAGCTTTCTTT | CATSRDRVASEAFF
15 | . | . | TRBJ1-1 | TRBV6-5 | TGTGCCAGCAGTTATCAAGGTGTCAAGAACACTGAAGCTTTCTTT | CASSYQGVKNTEAFF
17 | once | . | TRBJ2-6 | TRBV28 | TGTGCCAGCAGTCCTCCACTTTCCTCGCCTGGGGCCAACGTCCTGACTTTC | CASSPPLSSPGANVLTF
16 | . | TRBD2 | TRBJ2-5 | TRBV6-5 | TGTGCCAGCAGTTACGGGGGGGGAGAGTACCAAGAGACCCAGTACTTC | CASSYGGGEYQETQYF
19 | . | TRBD2 | TRBJ2-1 | TRBV6-4 | TGTGCCAGCAGTGCCCCCCCTAGCGGGAGTAGAAAAATCTACAATGAGCAGTTCTTC | CASSAPPSGSRKIYNEQFF
15 | . | TRBD2 | TRBJ2-1 | TRBV28 | TGTGCCAGCAGTTTTTCCCTAGCGGCTTACAATGAGCAGTTCTTC | CASSFSLAAYNEQFF
17 | . | . | TRBJ1-1 | TRBV28 | TGTGCCAGCAGTCCCCCTAGAGGGGTGGGGAGGAACACTGAAGCTTTCTTT | CASSPPRGVGRNTEAFF
16 | . | . | TRBJ2-2 | TRBV27 | TGTGCCAGCAGTTTACTTAGGACTCAACGGACCGGGGAGCTGTTTTTT | CASSLLRTQRTGELFF
13 | few | . | TRBJ1-5 | TRBV27 | TGTGCCAGCAGTCCCCATGACAATCAGCCCCAGCATTTT | CASSPHDNQPQHF
16 | . | . | TRBJ2-7 | TRBV5-1 | TGCGCCAGCAGCTTGGCGCAAGGCGGCCCAAACTACGAGCAGTACTTC | CASSLAQGGPNYEQYF
11 | few | . | TRBJ1-1 | TRBV6-5 | TGTGCCAGCGGGCTTGGGACCGAAGTTTTCTTT | CASGLGTEVFF
15 | . | . | TRBJ2-7 | TRBV6-1 | TGTGCCAGCAGTGTTACGAGCGACATCGCCTACGAGCAGTACTTC | CASSVTSDIAYEQYF
12 | . | . | TRBJ2-7 | TRBV28 | TGTGCCAGCAGACTCAGCGCCTACGAGCAGTACTTC | CASRLSAYEQYF
12 | . | . | TRBJ1-1 | TRBV10-3 | TGTGCCATCAGTGACGTGAACACTGAAGCTTTCTTT | CAISDVNTEAFF
16 | . | . | TRBJ1-2 | TRBV6-5 | TGTGCCAGCAGTTACTCGTCGGGCCTCCCTAACTATGGCTACACCTTC | CASSYSSGLPNYGYTF
19 | . | TRBD2 | TRBJ2-3 | TRBV9 | TGTGCCAGCAGCGTTCTACCGGGACTAGCGGGAGAGAGCACAGATACGCAGTATTTT | CASSVLPGLAGESTDTQYF
15 | . | . | TRBJ2-7 | TRBV28 | TGTGCCAGCAGTTTCGGGGGGCGCCCCCTCTACGAGCAGTACTTC | CASSFGGRPLYEQYF
14 | . | TRBD1 | TRBJ1-1 | TRBV28 | TGTGCCAGCAGTTTGGACAGGGGGCCCGCTGAAGCTTTCTTT | CASSLDRGPAEAFF
15 | . | TRBD2 | TRBJ2-7 | TRBV4-2 | TGTGCCAGCAGCCAAGATGTAGCGGGAGGGTATGAGCAGTACTTC | CASSQDVAGGYEQYF
14 | once | . | TRBJ2-7 | TRBV28 | TGTGCCAGCAGTAAGTACAGGACATACTACGAGCAGTACTTC | CASSKYRTYYEQYF
13 | . | . | TRBJ2-7 | TRBV5-1 | TGCGCCAGCAGTCGGGACTTACCCTACGAGCAGTACTTC | CASSRDLPYEQYF
15 | . | . | TRBJ1-5 | TRBV7-8 | TGTGCCAGCAGCTTAGTTGGGCGGTTCGGTCAGCCCCAGCATTTT | CASSLVGRFGQPQHF